Reported below is one T cell receptor beta chain. TCRdb keeps only in-frame clones here, not all; method: immunoSEQ multiplex PCR. The sample comprises 25,000 to 35,000 clones, around 95% of which are singletons, and roughly 2.5% rests with the top ten. This sample stems from a study of T cells in tuberculosis. The CDR3 is 13 residues long. CDR1 and CDR2 from the germline V gene are LGHNA and YSLEER. V shed 4 bases and J shed 7 bases, with 14 bases lying between them. The sequence came from a donor aged 10-29 years with latent tuberculosis or without tuberculosis infection. The J gene is TRBJ2-7, the V gene TRBV4-3, with D maybe TRBD2 (6 bases). Input material: PBMCs. The CDR3 is CASSLAEAREQYF. The CDR3 bases are TGCGCCAGCAGCCTAGCGGAGGCGAGGGAGCAGTACTTC.